This T cell receptor (beta chain) was identified during a study of blood T cell repertoires in COVID-19 (dated by TCRdb to about 2020). Concerning the study at large: The collaborator samples originated in the United States, Italy and Spain and spanned the acute and convalescent phases of COVID-19. The prospective study material was composed of cDNA or gDNA derived from T cells, B-cell-depleted T cells, or PBMCs. Deeply sampled blood TCRbeta repertoires from subjects exposed to, actively infected with, or recovered from COVID-19 were included in the dataset. The repertoires were made available in a free public database intended to serve as a resource for research on the immune response to SARS-CoV-2. The samples were drawn from the first 160 participants of the ongoing ImmuneRACE study and from 1,200 or so subjects provided by 6 global collaborators. A de-identified subject ID, COVID-19 status, age in years and sex were almost always included in the sample metadata. Where available, HLA class I and class II types were taken from metadata supplied by the sample provider and were not determined by assay-based typing.

Compared with germline, V lacks 5 bases and J lacks 4 bases; bases without a gene match: 7. From a lookup of the germline V gene, CDR1 and CDR2 are SNHLY and FYNNEI. Its CDR3 holds 14 amino acids, cysteine through phenylalanine. Only the CDR3 region is kept as DNA, spanning 42 bases read in frame from base 1. TCRbeta CDR3 regions were amplified from genomic DNA by means of the immunoSEQ Assay, a bias-controlled multiplex PCR. Per the authors' processing: The number of nucleated cells in each sample was estimated by amplification of reference gene primers within the assay. Sequence reads were collapsed and filtered to measure the absolute abundance of every unique TCRbeta CDR3 rearrangement. For each sample, productive Simpson clonality was calculated as the square root of Simpson's diversity index over productive rearrangements. TCRdb took this table from immuneACCESS and kept in-frame rearrangements with V and J called. Such tables lack part of the clones; where checked against another copy, unresolved V genes explain under half of the gap, and the rest is unexplained. That table supplies the V and J calls and clone size; D and trimming were determined from the DNA. The table for this sample lists 150,000 to 200,000 clones; 88% of them were counted only once. 20% to 30% of the sample goes to the ten largest clones.

Summary of the overall study and its limitations: The quantity of clinical and demographic metadata differed by source and by participant and was supplied without curation.

On this clone: There is no known antigen for this receptor. No base quality values were provided; no much bigger clone lies one nucleotide off.

Whole blood was collected in K2EDTA tubes by collaborating institutions according to the institutions' own protocols. Collaborator samples were shipped for TCRbeta analysis as frozen whole blood, isolated PBMCs, or DNA extracted from either sample type. The sequencing sample was made of peripheral blood. The V and J genes are TRBV2 and TRBJ1-2, with 7 junctional bases fitting TRBD1. The clonotype was recovered from a man aged 60 to 75 with acute or convalescent COVID-19. Here is the DNA: TGTGCCAGCAGTATAACAGGGGCTTTCTATGGCTACACCTTC. This is translated as CASSITGAFYGYTF.